These T cell receptor beta chains were read from a single sample in a study of beta chain features in type 1 diabetes. Assay: immunoSEQ multiplex PCR; the TCRdb copy retains only in-frame clones and omits some. The data show approximately 150,000 clones, 9% to 10% seen once. Sequenced input: central memory CD4+ T cells from blood. Every receptor here comes from a woman aged 40 to 49 in good health. CDR3s include the opening cysteine and the closing phenylalanine or tryptophan. A D gene is named only where the DNA matches it firmly. Rows may omit the clone size; those that give it use once, few, many or a size class.

v_call,clone_size,d_call,j_call,cdr3_aa,cdr3_nt
TRBV10-3,many,NA,TRBJ1-1,CAISGSVVGGQEAFF,TGTGCCATCAGTGGGTCGGTAGTTGGAGGGCAAGAAGCTTTCTTT
TRBV14,NA,NA,TRBJ2-2,CASSQLSGGYTGELFF,TGTGCCAGCAGCCAATTGAGTGGGGGCTACACCGGGGAGCTGTTTTTT
TRBV29-1,few,TRBD1,TRBJ2-7,CSVGRTGSYEQYF,TGCAGCGTTGGGAGGACAGGCTCCTACGAGCAGTACTTC
TRBV11-3,few,TRBD2,TRBJ2-3,CASSKGLAGGSDTQYF,TGTGCCAGCAGCAAAGGACTAGCGGGTGGTTCAGATACGCAGTATTTT
TRBV11-2,few,NA,TRBJ1-1,CASSRSRHGGSEAFF,TGTGCCAGCAGCCGATCTCGACACGGCGGGTCTGAAGCTTTCTTT
TRBV11-2,few,NA,TRBJ1-1,CASSPEATEAFF,TGTGCCAGCAGCCCGGAGGCCACTGAAGCTTTCTTT
TRBV6-1,NA,TRBD1,TRBJ2-7,CASSRTGTYEQYF,TGTGCCAGCAGCCGGACAGGTACCTACGAGCAGTACTTC
TRBV5-8,NA,NA,TRBJ2-7,CASSLHYEQYF,TGTGCCAGCAGCTTGCATTACGAGCAGTACTTC
TRBV19,few,NA,TRBJ1-6,CASSMAGMSGGNSPLHF,TGTGCCAGTAGTATGGCAGGGATGTCGGGAGGTAATTCACCCCTCCACTTT
TRBV5-1,NA,TRBD2,TRBJ2-3,CASRDGSGRTDTQYF,TGCGCCAGCAGAGACGGAAGCGGGAGGACAGATACGCAGTATTTT
TRBV5-1,few,NA,TRBJ1-1,CASSLQVLNTEAFF,TGCGCCAGCAGCTTGCAGGTGTTGAACACTGAAGCTTTCTTT
TRBV6-6,once,NA,TRBJ2-7,CASAPPGEQYF,TGTGCCAGCGCACCCCCGGGGGAGCAGTACTTC
TRBV5-1,NA,NA,TRBJ2-1,CASRYGTDEQFF,TGCGCCAGCAGGTACGGTACCGATGAGCAGTTCTTC
TRBV10-3,NA,TRBD1,TRBJ2-3,CAISLQGVTDTQYF,TGTGCCATCAGTCTCCAGGGGGTTACAGATACGCAGTATTTT
TRBV4-2,many,TRBD1,TRBJ2-1,CASSQAGQPGEQFF,TGTGCCAGCAGCCAAGCGGGACAGCCTGGGGAGCAGTTCTTC
TRBV5-1,few,NA,TRBJ2-7,CASKGGVRPYEQYF,TGCGCCAGCAAAGGAGGGGTCCGGCCCTACGAGCAGTACTTC
TRBV5-1,few,NA,TRBJ1-3,CASSYDGQLNTIYF,TGCGCCAGCAGCTACGATGGGCAACTTAACACCATATATTTT
TRBV27,few,TRBD1,TRBJ1-5,CASMSRTGDWDHQPQHF,TGTGCCAGCATGTCGCGGACAGGGGATTGGGATCATCAGCCCCAGCATTTT